Below are 27 T cell receptor beta chains sequenced from a single sample in a study of T cells in Graves' hyperthyroidism and ophthalmopathy. Amplification of TCR beta CDR3 regions used RNA as the template. TCR CDR3 regions were first amplified by RT-PCR with HTBI primers. MiXCR was run by TCRdb on the multiplex PCR reads, yielding one entry per CDR3 protein. The data contain around 340,000 distinct CDR3 sequences, approximately 15% of them singletons. The sample comprised blood. All receptors derive from a woman aged 30 to 39 with Graves' hyperthyroidism.

The table lists this clonotype with many counts. The CDR3 bases are TGTGCCAGCAGCACCGGGGGGGGACGGAACACTGAAGCTTTCTTT. Protein: CASSTGGGRNTEAFF. The V and J genes are TRBV6-1 and TRBJ1-1; possibly TRBD1 for D (5 bases). The germline gives CDR1 MNHNS, CDR2 SASEGT. V shed 6 bases and J shed 1 base, with 15 bases lying between them. This CDR3 is built from 15 residues.

This clonotype was recorded once. The V and J genes are TRBV11-2 and TRBJ1-5, with D maybe TRBD1 (6 bases). V gave up 5 bases and J gave up 2 bases, with 13 bases separating them. CDR1 SGHAT and CDR2 FQNNGV come from the germline V gene. This CDR3 contains 15 residues. The CDR3 sequence is CASSQDKGGNQPQHF. The CDR3 nucleotides are TGTGCCAGCAGCCAGGACAAGGGGGGCAATCAGCCCCAGCATTTT.

The chain joins TRBV30 to TRBJ2-7, with TRBD1 matching over 8 bases. The germline V gene has CDR1 GTSNPN and CDR2 SVGIG (reference sequence). The ends lost 2 bases at V and 2 bases at J; junction bases unmatched: 2. This CDR3 region has 13 residues. CDR3 residues: CAWSRDRTYEQYF. As DNA, the CDR3 is TGTGCCTGGAGTAGGGACAGGACCTACGAGCAGTACTTC.

This clonotype was picked up many times. The V gene is TRBV28, the J gene TRBJ2-7, with TRBD1 matching over 7 bases. V lost 8 bases, J lost 3 bases, and 10 bases stayed unmatched. Germline CDR1 and CDR2: MDHEN and SYDVKM. CDR3 size: 14 residues. The CDR3 DNA reads TGTGCCAGCCGCCAAGGGGGCCGGGGCTACGAGCAGTACTTC. The encoded protein is CASRQGGRGYEQYF.

This clonotype was seen at least ten times. The chain couples TRBV20-1 to TRBJ1-2; TRBD1 is a possible D gene (5 bases). This CDR3 comprises 14 residues. From germline, CDR1 is DFQATT and CDR2 SNEGSKA (reference sequence). Trimming pared 2 bases from V and 5 bases from J, leaving 15 bases between. The DNA of the CDR3 is TGCAGTGCTAGAAGGAGACAGCTTCTTTATGGCTACACCTTC. Protein product: CSARRRQLLYGYTF.

The chain joins TRBV20-1 to TRBJ1-1, with 12 bases aligning to TRBD1. Trimming at V came to 6 bases and at J to 5 bases, leaving 10 bases not matched to a gene. In germline, CDR1 is DFQATT, CDR2 SNEGSKA (reference sequence). The CDR3 contains 15 residues. The CDR3 protein is CSARDRGPRRTEAFF. The DNA of the CDR3 is TGCAGTGCCCGGGACAGGGGGCCAAGAAGAACTGAAGCTTTCTTT.

This clonotype was detected ten times or more. The chain uses TRBV11-2 and TRBJ1-4; no reliable D call. Germline CDR1 and CDR2: SGHAT and FQNNGV. The germline V and J ends were trimmed by 5 bases and 10 bases, with 17 bases remaining between them. The CDR3 has 14 amino acids. Here the CDR3 DNA reads TGTGCCAGCAGCCCCGGACCTCATGCAGGAAAACTGTTTTTT. It is translated as CASSPGPHAGKLFF.

The chain employs TRBV30 and TRBJ1-1; D is undetermined. This CDR3 comprises 15 residues. V was cut by 7 bases and J by 1 base, with 19 bases left in between. Per the germline V gene, CDR1 is GTSNPN and CDR2 is SVGIG (reference sequence). CDR3: CASRLIGAGNTEAFF. CDR3 sequence (DNA): TGTGCCTCCAGACTTATAGGCGCGGGGAACACTGAAGCTTTCTTT.

This clonotype was seen just once. This may come from a read error, since a much larger clone is one base off. The chain is built from TRBV12-3 or TRBV12-4 and TRBJ1-4, with TRBD1 as a possible D gene (6 bases). CDR3 length equals 13 residues. V was cut by 5 bases and J by 7 bases, with 11 bases left in between. The CDR3 sequence: CASSIAGAEKLFF. The CDR3 DNA reads as TGTGCCAGCAGTATCGCAGGGGCTGAAAAACTGTTTTTT.

A few counts support this clonotype. V is TRBV7-8 and J is TRBJ2-2, with 10 bases that match TRBD2. The CDR3 is 17 residues long. Germline trimming cut 3 bases from V and 1 base from J; bases unmatched to any gene: 5. In germline, CDR1 is SGHVS, CDR2 FQNEAQ. This CDR3 reads CASSFPRLAGNTGELFF. CDR3 coding DNA: TGTGCCAGCAGCTTCCCACGACTAGCGGGGAACACCGGGGAGCTGTTTTTT. The full variable domain, with the rest looked up from reference TRBV7-8 and TRBJ2-2, is GAGVSQSPRYKVAKRGQDVALRCDPISGHVSLFWYQQALGQGPEFLTYFQNEAQLDKSGLPSDRFFAERPEGSVSTLKIQRTQQEDSAVYLCASSFPRLAGNTGELFFGEGSRLTVL.

This clonotype has a count of ten or more. The gene calls are TRBV11-2 and TRBJ2-6; D remains ambiguous. Trimming took 5 bases from V and 1 from J, leaving 9 bases between them. This CDR3 is 15 amino acids long. Germline V lookup: CDR1 SGHAT, CDR2 FQNNGV. The CDR3, as DNA: TGTGCCAGCAGCCCCACAAATTCTGGGGCCAACGTCCTGACTTTC. Translation gives CASSPTNSGANVLTF.

V is TRBV20-1 and J is TRBJ2-1; no clear D. The V end lost 0 bases, the J end lost 6 bases, and 15 bases lay between the germline ends. CDR3 length: 15 residues. Germline CDR1 and CDR2: DFQATT and SNEGSKA (reference sequence). The chain's CDR3 is CSARDSGQSPNEQFF. The CDR3 coding sequence is TGCAGTGCTAGAGATTCTGGCCAATCACCCAATGAGCAGTTCTTC.

There are many counts of this clonotype. The gene calls are TRBV29-1 and TRBJ2-3; TRBD2 agrees at 10 bases. Losses at the gene ends were 7 bases for V and 0 bases for J; bases not matched to a gene: 10. Germline CDR1 is SQVTM and CDR2 is ANQGSEA. The CDR3 is 16 residues long. CDR3 sequence (DNA): TGCAGCGCGGACGATCCGACTAGCGGGAGCACAGATACGCAGTATTTT. Amino acid sequence: CSADDPTSGSTDTQYF.

To note about this clonotype: This clone may be a read error of a much larger clone one base away. This chain joins TRBV6-1 and TRBJ2-1; 8 nucleotides align to TRBD2. CDR1 is MNHNS, CDR2 SASEGT, per germline. Trimming took 5 bases from V and 4 from J; bases not matched to a gene: 7. The CDR3 spans 15 residues. This CDR3 reads CASSPPGLGYNEQFF. CDR3 in DNA: TGTGCCAGCAGTCCGCCGGGACTAGGATACAATGAGCAGTTCTTC.

On this clonotype itself: A much bigger clone sits one base away, suggesting this may be a read error. The rearrangement uses TRBV27 and TRBJ1-6; TRBD1 matches at 8 bases. The CDR3 spans 13 residues. CDR1 MNHEY and CDR2 SMNVEV come from the germline V gene (reference sequence). The trim removed 5 bases at V and 9 bases at J, leaving 3 bases unmatched. The CDR3 sequence is CASSITGGSPLHF. The CDR3 nucleotides read TGTGCCAGCAGTATAACAGGGGGTTCACCCCTCCACTTT.

This clonotype was observed a few times. V gene TRBV5-1 combines with J gene TRBJ1-2, with 8 bases lining up with TRBD1. The CDR3 is 18 amino acids. Trimming removed 0 bases from V and 3 bases from J; junction bases left unmatched: 13. Germline assignment: CDR1 SGHRS and CDR2 YFSETQ. CDR3 in amino acids: CASSLELRGRGPDYGYTF. CDR3 coding DNA: TGCGCCAGCAGCTTGGAGCTCAGGGGGCGCGGGCCGGACTATGGCTACACCTTC.

This clonotype was recorded many times. This chain joins TRBV12-3 or TRBV12-4 and TRBJ1-6; TRBD1 might be the D (6 bases). With 3 bases removed from V and 7 bases from J, the gap between germline ends came to 13 bases. The CDR3 has 15 amino acids. This chain's CDR3 is CASSFRTAGNSPLHF. DNA for the CDR3: TGTGCCAGCAGTTTTAGGACAGCCGGAAATTCACCCCTCCACTTT.

In regard to this clonotype: This sequence may be a read error, since a much larger clone differs from it by one base. A read error is likely, as this CDR3 ends without the conserved phenylalanine or tryptophan. This chain uses TRBV2 with TRBJ1-5, with D possibly being TRBD1 (6 bases). Germline CDR1 SNHLY, CDR2 FYNNEI. Between the trimmed V and J ends, which lost 7 bases and 7 bases, there was a span of 17 bases. The CDR3 is 14 amino acids. In nucleotides, the CDR3 is TGTGCCAGCAAGGGGGGCGGGGAGAGCCAGCCCCAGCATCTT. This codes for CASKGGGESQPQHL.

V is TRBV20-1 and J is TRBJ2-4; D is uncertain. Germline CDR1 DFQATT, CDR2 SNEGSKA (reference sequence). The CDR3 length is 11 residues. V lost 6 bases to trimming and J lost 4 bases, with 7 bases between them. The CDR3 sequence is CSATKKNIQYF. CDR3 in DNA: TGCAGTGCAACCAAAAAAAACATTCAGTACTTC.

This clonotype was picked up a small number of times. CDR3 region: CASIYGGTYGYTF. The CDR3, as DNA: TGTGCCAGCATCTACGGGGGGACCTATGGCTACACCTTC. The chain couples TRBV6-1 to TRBJ1-2, with D perhaps matching TRBD1 (5 bases). The germline V gene has CDR1 MNHNS and CDR2 SASEGT. V lost 7 bases to trimming and J lost 4 bases, with 13 bases between them. The CDR3 length is 13 residues.

This clonotype occurred many times. This chain connects TRBV28 to TRBJ2-5, with 10 bases identical to TRBD2. Per the germline V gene, CDR1 is MDHEN and CDR2 is SYDVKM. This CDR3 comprises 15 residues. V lost 6 bases, J lost 10 bases, and 14 bases stayed unmatched. CDR3 protein: CASSRTSSGSSGQYF. DNA of the CDR3: TGTGCCAGCAGCCGAACCTCTAGCGGGAGTTCGGGCCAGTACTTC.

This clonotype was counted ten times or more. This sequence joins TRBV28 and TRBJ1-3; no clear D. V lost 10 bases and J lost 2, with 12 bases in between. The CDR3 spans 13 residues. The germline V gene has CDR1 MDHEN and CDR2 SYDVKM. The CDR3 reads CATFQDPGNTIYF. The CDR3 DNA reads as TGTGCCACATTCCAGGACCCTGGAAACACCATATATTTT.

This clonotype was recorded at least ten times. The chain is built from TRBV7-8 and TRBJ2-5; TRBD2 aligns across 14 bases. Germline values: CDR1 SGHVS, CDR2 FQNEAQ. V gave up 5 bases and J gave up 0 bases; unmatched junction bases: 17. The CDR3 totals 21 residues. Here the CDR3 DNA reads TGTGCCAGCAGCGACCAACAGGCTGGACTAGCGGGAGGAGGGTACCAAGAGACCCAGTACTTC. The encoded protein is CASSDQQAGLAGGGYQETQYF.

Ten or more counts support this clonotype. This chain uses TRBV6-2 or TRBV6-3 with TRBJ1-1; D possibly corresponds to TRBD1 (6 bases). The CDR3 runs to 19 residues. The V gene's germline CDR1 is MNHEY and CDR2 SVGEGT. The V end was cut by 4 bases, the J end by 0 bases, with 24 bases between. As DNA, the CDR3 is TGTGCCAGCAGTTCCCTGGTCGTCCCTGTCGGACAGATGAACACTGAAGCTTTCTTT. Amino acids: CASSSLVVPVGQMNTEAFF.

This clonotype was observed a handful of times. V is TRBV4-2 and J is TRBJ2-5; TRBD1 agrees at 10 bases. CDR1 is LGHNA, CDR2 YNFKEQ, per germline. CDR3 length: 16 residues. The J segment lost 7 bases and the V segment lost 0 bases, leaving 8 bases of the junction unmatched. The CDR3 DNA follows: TGTGCCAGCAGCCAAGAGGACAGGGGGGTCGGCAGGACCCAGTACTTC. Protein product: CASSQEDRGVGRTQYF.

This clonotype was recorded at least ten times. This chain links TRBV20-1 with TRBJ2-3, with 12 positions matching TRBD2. J gave up 2 bases and V 5 bases, and 5 bases lay outside the gene matches. Germline V gene lookup returns CDR1 DFQATT and CDR2 SNEGSKA (reference sequence). The CDR3 is 15 amino acids. The CDR3 nucleotides are TGCAGTGCTGACGGACTAGCGGGATCCACAGATACGCAGTATTTT. Translating gives CSADGLAGSTDTQYF.

This clonotype has a count of ten or more. The chain uses TRBV12-3 or TRBV12-4 and TRBJ2-5; 9 nucleotides line up with TRBD1. V lost 2 bases, J lost 5 bases, and 6 bases stayed unmatched. This CDR3 is 15 amino acids long. CDR3 protein: CASSLTGGMRETQYF. The CDR3 DNA reads TGTGCCAGCAGTTTAACAGGGGGCATGAGGGAGACCCAGTACTTC.